This T cell receptor (beta chain) was retrieved from a study of blood T cell repertoires in COVID-19. Study context: Spain, Italy and the United States supplied samples that represented acute and convalescent COVID-19. T cells, B-cell-depleted T cells, or PBMCs supplied cDNA or gDNA.

The count of this clone is one. This CDR3 spans 14 amino acids. The germline CDR1 and CDR2 sequences are MDHEN and SYDVKM. Trimming took 7 bases from V and 0 from J; bases not matched to a gene: 4. Study processing details: How many nucleated cells were present was estimated from reference gene primer amplification. Profiled with immunoSEQ multiplex PCR; TCRdb holds only in-frame clones, not every one. For V, J and clone size, that table is used; D and trimming come from the DNA. The table includes about 180,000 clones, more than 85% detected once. V gene TRBV28 combines with J gene TRBJ1-2; TRBD1 matches at 8 bases. Specimen: peripheral blood. The TCR sequence derives from a middle-aged man with acute or convalescent COVID-19. The CDR3 loop is CASNPDRANYGYTF. The CDR3 region has the DNA TGTGCCAGCAACCCGGACAGGGCTAACTATGGCTACACCTTC.